A single sample gave rise to the 28 T cell receptor beta chains below, sequenced in a study of blood T cells in healthy people across ages. Primers used in a second PCR of roughly 7 to 12 cycles were a sample-barcoded 5' primer and a J-beta primer mix. Via MiXCR, TCRdb re-called the 5' RACE reads, giving one row per CDR3 protein. In the table there are about 1.7 million distinct CDR3 sequences, under 30% of which are singletons. What was sequenced was blood. The receptors were sampled from a woman in her twenties or thirties in good health.

This clonotype occurred a few times. V is TRBV4-3 and J is TRBJ2-1; tentatively, D is TRBD2 (6 bases). V was clipped by 2 bases and J by 8 bases, with 16 bases between them. Germline CDR1 LGHNA, CDR2 YSLEER. This CDR3 contains 15 residues. This CDR3 is CASSQSRLGGDEQFF. The CDR3 region has the DNA TGCGCCAGCAGCCAATCTCGACTAGGTGGGGATGAGCAGTTCTTC.

CDR3 sequence (DNA): TGTGCCAGCTCACCTTTGGGACGGAACCAAGAGACCCAGTACTTC. The encoded protein is CASSPLGRNQETQYF. The chain is built from TRBV18 and TRBJ2-5; D tentatively reads TRBD1 or TRBD2 (5 bases each). This CDR3 region has 15 residues. The germline V gene encodes CDR1 KGHSH and CDR2 LQKENI. V shed 3 bases and J shed 0 bases, with 11 bases lying between them.

This clonotype was counted between two and nine times. The V call is TRBV10-3, the J call TRBJ1-1; D is unresolved. Trimming took off 4 bases at V and 3 bases at J, with 6 bases between the two ends. The CDR3 covers 12 residues. CDR1 is ENHRY and CDR2 is SYGVKD in the germline V gene. The CDR3 sequence is CAISVRDTEAFF. For the CDR3, the DNA is TGTGCCATCAGTGTTCGGGACACTGAAGCTTTCTTT.

Notes on this clonotype: Its ends do not fully match the called genes, so a read error is possible. V gene TRBV7-3 combines with J gene TRBJ2-3; maybe TRBD2 (6 bases). From germline, CDR1 is SGHTA and CDR2 FQGTGA. The CDR3 contains 14 residues. CDR3 nucleotide sequence: TGTGCCCGCAGCTTAACGGGGGGCACAGATACGCAGTATTTT. Protein: CARSLTGGTDTQYF.

This clonotype was recorded only once. The chain is built from TRBV14 and TRBJ2-3; D uncertain. Germline CDR1 and CDR2: SGHDN and FVKESK. V shed 1 base and J shed 2 bases, with 10 bases lying between them. The CDR3 spans 15 residues. CDR3 sequence reads: CASSQGAGYTDTQYF. DNA for the CDR3: TGTGCCAGCAGCCAAGGTGCAGGATACACAGATACGCAGTATTTT. Combining the CDR3 with reference TRBV14 and TRBJ2-3 gives the whole variable domain EAGVTQFPSHSVIEKGQTVTLRCDPISGHDNLYWYRRVMGKEIKFLLHFVKESKQDESGMPNNRFLAERTGGTYSTLKVQPAELEDSGVYFCASSQGAGYTDTQYFGPGTRLTVL.

As concerns this clonotype: Germline and junction disagree at one end, which may indicate a read error. The chain joins TRBV7-9 to TRBJ2-7; 9 bases line up with TRBD2. The V gene's germline CDR1 is SEHNR and CDR2 FQNEAQ (reference sequence). There are 14 residues in the CDR3. DNA for the CDR3: TGTGCCAGCAGCGGGACTAGCCCCTCCTACGGGCAGTACTTC. Its translation: CASSGTSPSYGQYF.

The sample holds many counts of this clonotype. V and J are TRBV5-4 and TRBJ2-1; TRBD2 agrees at 10 bases. Looked up from germline, CDR1 is SGHNT and CDR2 is YYREEE (reference sequence). After removal of 1 base from V and 4 bases from J, the junction contained 2 bases not matched to a gene. This CDR3 is built from 15 residues. The CDR3 bases are TGTGCCAGCAGCTTGAAGCGGGGGGGGTACAATGAGCAGTTCTTC. Its translation is CASSLKRGGYNEQFF.

V usage is TRBV20-1 and J usage is TRBJ2-4; no reliable D call. Germline CDR1 and CDR2: DFQATT and SNEGSKA (reference sequence). CDR3 length equals 12 residues. V was cut by 3 bases and J by 13 bases, with 16 bases left in between. This CDR3 reads CSARGLGMEQYF. The CDR3 nucleotides are TGCAGTGCTAGGGGCCTGGGCATGGAGCAGTACTTC.

This clonotype came up a few times. J is TRBJ2-3 and V is TRBV28; no definite D call. The V end was cut by 6 bases, the J end by 3 bases, with 22 bases between. This CDR3 region has 17 residues. Germline CDR1 is MDHEN and CDR2 is SYDVKM. CDR3 loop: CASSPLPGTPSTDTQYF. In DNA form, the CDR3 reads TGTGCCAGCAGCCCCCTTCCCGGTACCCCCAGTACAGATACGCAGTATTTT.

This chain connects TRBV3-1 to TRBJ2-7, with D maybe TRBD1 (6 bases). The closer fit of TRBJ2-5 to the DNA end suggests the J call may be wrong. The germline V gene has CDR1 LGHDT and CDR2 YNNKEL (reference sequence). This CDR3 contains 14 residues. This chain's CDR3 is CASSQARGGGTQYF. CDR3 sequence (DNA): TGTGCCAGCAGCCAAGCCAGGGGCGGAGGGACCCAGTACTTC.

The chain recombines TRBV28 with TRBJ2-5; D unclear. The CDR3 has 15 residues. Germline assignment: CDR1 MDHEN and CDR2 SYDVKM. Trimming pared 4 bases from V and 3 bases from J, leaving 15 bases between. The DNA for the CDR3 is TGTGCCAGCAGTTCCTCACCCGTTCGTGAAGAGACCCAGTACTTC. Its translation is CASSSSPVREETQYF.

The chain has TRBV12-3 or TRBV12-4 and TRBJ2-3, with 10 bases aligning to TRBD2. This CDR3 comprises 15 residues. After removal of 5 bases from V and 5 bases from J, the junction contained 7 bases not matched to a gene. The CDR3 protein is CASSPWTSGRDTQYF. DNA for the CDR3: TGTGCCAGCAGTCCTTGGACTAGCGGAAGAGATACGCAGTATTTT.

The chain couples TRBV6-6 to TRBJ1-5, with 7 positions matching TRBD1. V lost 0 bases to trimming and J lost 0 bases; unmatched junction nucleotides: 5. CDR1 is MNHNY, CDR2 SVGAGI, per germline (reference sequence). The CDR3 spans 17 residues. The CDR3 sequence is CASSYSRTGISNQPQHF. The CDR3 coding sequence is TGTGCCAGCAGTTACTCGAGGACAGGAATTAGCAATCAGCCCCAGCATTTT.

This clonotype was observed at least ten times. This chain links TRBV6-6 with TRBJ2-5; 10 nucleotides line up with TRBD1. Germline V gene data show CDR1 as MNHNY and CDR2 as SVGAGI (reference sequence). The CDR3 consists of 14 residues. V dropped 9 bases and J dropped 1; count of bases not matched to a gene: 5. The CDR3 sequence is CASNRDRGQETQYF. The CDR3, as DNA: TGTGCCAGTAACCGGGACAGGGGCCAAGAGACCCAGTACTTC.

This clonotype has ten or more counts. The J gene is TRBJ2-1, the V gene TRBV5-1; possible D gene TRBD2, 6 bases. V was pared by 4 bases and J by 6 bases, with 11 bases between. Germline assignment: CDR1 SGHRS and CDR2 YFSETQ. The CDR3 is 13 residues long. CDR3 in DNA: TGCGCCAGCAGCCCGGGAGCGGGCAATGAGCAGTTCTTC. It yields the protein CASSPGAGNEQFF. The whole variable domain, remainder taken from reference TRBV5-1 and TRBJ2-1, is KAGVTQTPRYLIKTRGQQVTLSCSPISGHRSVSWYQQTPGQGLQFLFEYFSETQRNKGNFPGRFSGRQFSNSRSEMNVSTLELGDSALYLCASSPGAGNEQFFGPGTRLTVL.

The chain has TRBV27 and TRBJ1-5; tentatively, D is TRBD1 (5 bases). Germline assignment: CDR1 MNHEY and CDR2 SMNVEV (reference sequence). The V and J ends lost 3 bases and 0 bases respectively, with 9 bases between them. The CDR3 sequence is 15 residues long. The CDR3 is CASSLKGYSNQPQHF. The CDR3 nucleotides read TGTGCCAGCAGTTTGAAGGGGTATAGCAATCAGCCCCAGCATTTT.

The chain joins TRBV3-1 to TRBJ2-1; TRBD2 might be the D (6 bases). Germline V gene lookup returns CDR1 LGHDT and CDR2 YNNKEL (reference sequence). The CDR3 spans 14 residues. V was pared by 0 bases and J by 15 bases, with 18 bases between. The CDR3 bases are TGTGCCAGCAGCCAAGAGGCTTGCGGGGCCAGACGGTTCTTC. Encoded protein: CASSQEACGARRFF.

This clonotype turned up a few times. The chain combines TRBV20-1 with TRBJ2-1, with D perhaps TRBD2 (7 bases). The CDR3 runs 14 residues. With 5 bases removed from V and 8 bases from J, the gap between germline ends came to 19 bases. From germline, CDR1 is DFQATT and CDR2 SNEGSKA (reference sequence). The CDR3 protein is CSAEGGEGPYEQFF. CDR3 DNA: TGCAGTGCTGAGGGGGGGGAGGGCCCCTATGAGCAGTTCTTC.

This clonotype has only a few counts. V usage is TRBV12-3 or TRBV12-4 and J usage is TRBJ1-2; 8 bases line up with TRBD1. V shed 4 bases, J shed 8 bases, and the junction held 9 bases outside the gene matches. The CDR3 totals 14 residues. CDR3 sequence reads: CASSSTPGGDGYTF. The DNA of the CDR3 is TGTGCCAGCAGTTCCACCCCAGGGGGCGACGGCTACACCTTC.

The rearrangement joins TRBV3-1 to TRBJ1-2; 8 bases map to TRBD1. The CDR3 is 12 residues long. The junction had 5 bases not matched to a gene; V was cut back by 5 bases and J by 9 bases. Germline CDR1 is LGHDT and CDR2 is YNNKEL (reference sequence). CDR3 protein: CASSFRQGSYTF. The CDR3 DNA follows: TGTGCCAGCAGCTTCCGACAGGGGAGCTACACCTTC.

This clonotype was counted a few times. The chain links TRBV28 to TRBJ1-5; tentative D call: TRBD1 (5 bases). The length of the CDR3 is 14 residues. CDR1 is MDHEN, CDR2 SYDVKM, per germline. Trimming pared 4 bases from V and 3 bases from J, leaving 10 bases between. Written as DNA, the CDR3 is TGTGCCAGCAGTTGGGGGACTCCCAATCAGCCCCAGCATTTT. Translated, it gives CASSWGTPNQPQHF.

This clonotype occurred many times. The chain joins TRBV27 to TRBJ2-5, with TRBD2 identical over 9 bases. The length of the CDR3 is 13 residues. CDR1 is MNHEY, CDR2 SMNVEV, per germline (reference sequence). Trimming cost V 6 bases and J 4 bases; bases outside gene matches: 3. The CDR3 loop reads CASRAGGRETQYF. As DNA, the CDR3 is TGTGCCAGCAGGGCGGGAGGGCGAGAGACCCAGTACTTC.

In this sample, this clonotype turned up many times. V is TRBV28 and J is TRBJ1-2; 7 bases are shared with TRBD1. J lost 3 bases, V lost 6 bases, and 7 bases had no gene match. Germline lookup yields CDR1 MDHEN and CDR2 SYDVKM. The CDR3 extends over 14 amino acids. The CDR3 bases are TGTGCCAGCAGCGGATACGGGACAGACTATGGCTACACCTTC. Protein sequence: CASSGYGTDYGYTF.

To note about this clonotype: A much larger clone lies a single base off, so this may be a read error. V and J are TRBV29-1 and TRBJ2-5; D uncertain. V lost 7 bases and J lost 2, with 14 bases in between. CDR3 length: 13 amino acids. Germline V gives CDR1 SQVTM, CDR2 ANQGSEA. The chain's CDR3 is CSGARTGQETQYF. The CDR3 DNA sequence: TGCAGCGGTGCTCGGACGGGTCAAGAGACCCAGTACTTC.

The rearrangement joins TRBV2 to TRBJ2-5; unclear D gene. Germline loops: CDR1 SNHLY, CDR2 FYNNEI. Trimming stripped 4 bases from V and 5 bases from J, with 14 bases between. This CDR3 is 14 amino acids long. As DNA, the CDR3 is TGTGCCAGCAGTGTCGCCCTTTCGGAGGAGACCCAGTACTTC. This gives the protein CASSVALSEETQYF.

Comment on this clonotype: The junction departs from the called germline gene at one end, perhaps through a read error. This chain uses TRBV28 with TRBJ1-2; D is unclear. CDR1 is MDHEN, CDR2 SYDVKM, per germline. CDR3 length equals 13 residues. The CDR3 protein is CATSLTANYGYTF. The CDR3 nucleotides read TGTGCCACCAGTTTAACAGCAAACTATGGCTACACCTTC.

The chain joins TRBV4-1 to TRBJ1-3; D is unresolved. The germline V and J ends were trimmed by 1 base and 0 bases, with 10 bases remaining between them. CDR3 length equals 16 residues. Germline V gene sequence: CDR1 MGHRA, CDR2 YSYEKL. CDR3 amino acids: CASSQVSRYSGNTIYF. The CDR3 DNA is TGCGCCAGCAGCCAAGTTTCCAGGTACTCTGGAAACACCATATATTTT.

This clonotype has at least ten counts. This chain uses TRBV28 with TRBJ2-5, with 11 bases fitting TRBD2. V dropped 5 bases and J dropped 4; count of bases not matched to a gene: 9. The V gene's germline CDR1 is MDHEN and CDR2 SYDVKM. This CDR3 has 16 residues. CDR3: CASSALAGGRAETQYF. CDR3 DNA: TGTGCCAGCAGTGCCTTAGCGGGGGGGCGGGCAGAGACCCAGTACTTC.